A selection of T cell receptor beta chains follows, all from one sample in a study of CD8+CD57+ T cells in acquired aplastic anemia. TCRdb independently ran MiXCR on the reads; one entry per CDR3 protein. The data hold some 200,000 distinct CDR3 sequences, with almost 35% observed a single time. Input material: sorted CD4+, CD8+, or CD8+CD57+ T cells (not recorded which) from PBMCs. Receptor source: a human donor in good health, serving as a control. Both conserved end residues are part of each CDR3. The D gene is left open where the match is weak. Where a row states a size, it is once, few, many or the class of an expanded clone; other rows omit it.

d_call j_call clone_size v_call cdr3_aa cdr3_nt
. TRBJ1-1 few TRBV5-5 CASSSPPGEAFF TGTGCCAGCAGCTCTCCTCCGGGCGAAGCTTTCTTT
. TRBJ1-1 few TRBV10-3 CAIKGQPNTEAFF TGTGCCATCAAAGGACAGCCGAACACTGAAGCTTTCTTT
TRBD1 TRBJ1-2 few TRBV6-1 CASSERQGPWGGYTF TGTGCCAGCAGTGAACGACAGGGCCCCTGGGGGGGCTACACCTTC
. TRBJ2-6 . TRBV29-1 CSVVGGREANVLTF TGCAGCGTTGTGGGGGGGCGCGAGGCCAACGTCCTGACTTTC
. TRBJ1-6 many TRBV12-3/TRBV12-4 CASRVQGLESPLHF TGTGCCAGCAGGGTACAGGGCTTAGAATCACCCCTCCACTTT
. TRBJ2-3 many TRBV20-1 CSASLGWPLTDTQYF TGCAGTGCTAGCCTCGGGTGGCCCTTGACAGATACGCAGTATTTT
. TRBJ2-3 few TRBV5-4 CASSGGGRGTDTQYF TGTGCCAGCAGCGGAGGGGGGAGGGGCACAGATACGCAGTATTTT
. TRBJ2-1 . TRBV11-2 CASSLPGVPYNEQFF TGTGCCAGCAGCCTTCCCGGGGTCCCCTACAATGAGCAGTTCTTC
. TRBJ1-1 many TRBV25-1 CASSELNRNTEAFF TGTGCCAGCAGTGAATTGAACAGGAACACTGAAGCTTTCTTT
. TRBJ2-1 many TRBV2 CASSTGPENEQFF TGTGCCAGCAGTACCGGACCTGAGAATGAGCAGTTCTTC
TRBD2 TRBJ2-7 . TRBV13 CASSFVLAGVSEQYF TGTGCCAGCAGCTTCGTCCTAGCGGGGGTAAGCGAGCAGTACTTC
. TRBJ1-1 . TRBV2 CASSIILAGVTEAFF TGTGCCAGCAGTATCATACTCGCAGGGGTGACTGAAGCTTTCTTT
TRBD1 TRBJ2-1 many TRBV29-1 CSVDRRAGGNEQFF TGCAGCGTTGATAGGCGGGCAGGGGGCAATGAGCAGTTCTTC
. TRBJ2-5 . TRBV19 CASSLDGRPRETQYF TGTGCCAGCAGCTTAGACGGCAGGCCAAGAGAGACCCAGTACTTC
. TRBJ2-7 many TRBV5-1 CASSLVGGLASEQYF TGCGCCAGCAGCTTGGTGGGGGGCCTAGCGTCCGAGCAGTACTTC
. TRBJ2-7 many TRBV9 CASSVAYGPVYEQYF TGTGCCAGCAGCGTAGCTTATGGACCCGTCTACGAGCAGTACTTC
. TRBJ1-1 many TRBV7-8 CASSSLVHASSEAFF TGTGCCAGCAGCTCCCTCGTCCACGCATCATCTGAAGCTTTCTTT
. TRBJ1-1 many TRBV7-2 CASSLRAGRVGTEAFF TGTGCCAGCAGCTTACGGGCAGGGAGGGTTGGCACTGAAGCTTTCTTT
. TRBJ1-2 many TRBV19 CASSIGAGALYYGYTF TGTGCCAGTAGTATAGGAGCAGGGGCTCTGTACTATGGCTACACCTTC
. TRBJ1-6 . TRBV10-2 CASSLQGDSPLHF TGCGCCAGCAGTTTACAGGGTGATTCACCCCTCCACTTT
. TRBJ1-1 few TRBV5-6 CASTPFIQRQAAAYEAFF TGTGCCAGCACCCCATTTATCCAGCGACAGGCAGCAGCGTATGAAGCTTTCTTT
TRBD1 TRBJ1-4 few TRBV5-5 CASASGQGSEKLFF TGTGCCAGCGCCTCGGGACAGGGGAGCGAAAAACTGTTTTTT
TRBD1 TRBJ1-2 many TRBV19 CASRGTGYLAGYTF TGTGCCAGTAGGGGGACAGGGTATTTAGCTGGCTACACCTTC
. TRBJ2-3 many TRBV20-1 CSASKFGDTQYF TGCAGTGCCTCCAAATTCGGAGATACGCAGTATTTT
. TRBJ1-2 many TRBV19 CASMTWRDGYTF TGTGCCAGTATGACCTGGCGGGATGGCTACACCTTC
. TRBJ1-1 many TRBV7-2 CASSQVAATNTEAFF TGTGCCAGCAGCCAAGTGGCAGCGACTAACACTGAAGCTTTCTTT
TRBD2 TRBJ2-3 many TRBV19 CASSPGTRLGDTQYF TGTGCCAGTAGTCCCGGGACTAGATTGGGGGATACGCAGTATTTT
. TRBJ2-6 . TRBV4-1 CASSQEGTLSSGANVLTF TGCGCCAGCAGCCAAGAGGGGACATTGAGCTCTGGGGCCAACGTCCTGACTTTC
TRBD1 TRBJ1-6 few TRBV30 CAWSETGTGYSPLHF TGTGCCTGGAGTGAAACCGGGACAGGTTATTCACCCCTCCACTTT
TRBD1 TRBJ2-7 . TRBV3-1 CASSRDRVGYEQYF TGTGCCAGCAGCCGAGACAGGGTGGGATACGAGCAGTACTTC
. TRBJ1-1 . TRBV19 CASSRPTGMNTEAFF TGTGCCAGTAGTAGGCCCACAGGGATGAACACTGAAGCTTTCTTT
. TRBJ1-2 once TRBV2 CASSPRDRPYGYTF TGTGCCAGCAGCCCCCGCGACAGACCCTATGGCTACACCTTC
. TRBJ1-4 many TRBV25-1 CASTPQFNEKLFF TGTGCCAGCACCCCACAGTTCAATGAAAAACTGTTTTTT
TRBD1 TRBJ1-2 once TRBV24-1 CATVSGTGGYGYTF TGTGCCACCGTTAGCGGGACAGGGGGCTATGGCTACACCTTC
. TRBJ2-1 few TRBV4-2 CASSQEGAYLNEQFF TGTGCCAGCAGCCAAGAAGGGGCCTATCTTAATGAGCAGTTCTTC
TRBD1 TRBJ1-4 many TRBV2 CATGTDRAQEKLFF TGTGCCACCGGAACCGACAGGGCCCAAGAAAAACTGTTTTTT
TRBD2 TRBJ2-7 few TRBV19 CASRLAGGHSGCEQYF TGTGCCAGTAGACTGGCGGGGGGCCACTCGGGCTGCGAGCAGTACTTC
. TRBJ2-3 . TRBV6-1 CASSHKAERADTQYF TGTGCCAGCAGTCATAAAGCGGAGAGAGCAGATACGCAGTATTTT